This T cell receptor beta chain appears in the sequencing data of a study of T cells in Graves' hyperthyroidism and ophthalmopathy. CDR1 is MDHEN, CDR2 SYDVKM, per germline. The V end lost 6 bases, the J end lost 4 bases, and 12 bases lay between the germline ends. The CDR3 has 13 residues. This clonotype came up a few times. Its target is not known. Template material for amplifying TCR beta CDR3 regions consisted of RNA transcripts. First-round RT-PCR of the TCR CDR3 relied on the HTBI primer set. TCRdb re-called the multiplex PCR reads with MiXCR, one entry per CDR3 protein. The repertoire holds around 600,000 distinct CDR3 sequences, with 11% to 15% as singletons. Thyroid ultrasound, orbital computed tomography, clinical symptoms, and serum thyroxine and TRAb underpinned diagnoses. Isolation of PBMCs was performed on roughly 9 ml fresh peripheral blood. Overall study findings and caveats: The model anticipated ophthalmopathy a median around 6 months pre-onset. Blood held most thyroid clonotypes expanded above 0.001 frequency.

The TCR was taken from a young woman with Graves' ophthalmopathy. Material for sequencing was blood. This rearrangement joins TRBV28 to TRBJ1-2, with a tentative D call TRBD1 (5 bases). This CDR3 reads CASRFGAGYGYTF. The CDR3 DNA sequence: TGTGCCAGCAGATTTGGGGCGGGCTATGGCTACACCTTC.